This passage covers 16 T cell receptor beta chains from one sample sequenced in a study of T cells in Graves' hyperthyroidism and ophthalmopathy. TCR beta CDR3 regions were amplified from RNA. The study used the HTBI primer set for a first-round RT-PCR of the TCR CDR3. One entry per CDR3 protein, called by TCRdb with MiXCR from the multiplex PCR reads. The table lists approximately 640,000 distinct CDR3 sequences, 45% of them singletons. Specimen: peripheral blood or thyroid tissue (not recorded which). Every receptor here comes from an adult man with Graves' disease, either hyperthyroidism or ophthalmopathy (not recorded which).

V gene TRBV7-2 combines with J gene TRBJ2-5, with D unresolved. Germline V CDR1 and CDR2: SGHTA, FQGNSA. Trimming shortened V by 5 bases and J by 2 bases, and 12 bases separated the two germline ends. The CDR3 has 14 residues. CDR3 bases: TGTGCCAGCAGCCTCCTCTTGGGGCAAGAGACCCAGTACTTC. Amino acids: CASSLLLGQETQYF.

This chain uses TRBV2 with TRBJ2-1; D possibly corresponds to TRBD1 (6 bases). Germline CDR1 reads SNHLY; CDR2 reads FYNNEI. The CDR3 contains 14 residues. Trimming shortened V by 6 bases and J by 6 bases, and 15 bases separated the two germline ends. The CDR3: CASSSGTSCNEQFF. The DNA for the CDR3 is TGTGCCAGCAGCTCAGGGACATCTTGCAATGAGCAGTTCTTC.

The table lists this clonotype with many counts. V gene TRBV29-1 combines with J gene TRBJ1-2, with D possibly TRBD1 on 6 matching bases. The CDR3 is made up of 13 amino acids. Germline lookup yields CDR1 SQVTM and CDR2 ANQGSEA. Deletions cut 5 bases from V and 3 bases from J, with 13 bases between. The CDR3 DNA reads TGCAGCGTTCACAGGGAGTCCGACTATGGCTACACCTTC. Encoded protein: CSVHRESDYGYTF.

The V call is TRBV2, the J call TRBJ2-3; D might be TRBD1 or TRBD2, each matching 5 bases. CDR3 length: 15 residues. The ends were cut back, 7 bases at V and 1 base at J, with 15 bases in the middle. The V gene's germline CDR1 is SNHLY and CDR2 FYNNEI. The CDR3 coding sequence is TGTGCCAGCACTGAGGGCACAGGCCGCACAGATACGCAGTATTTT. This encodes CASTEGTGRTDTQYF.

This clonotype has only a few counts. As DNA, the CDR3 is TGCAGTGCTAGTATAGGGAGGCGGGAGACCCAGTACTTC. It translates to CSASIGRRETQYF. This sequence joins TRBV20-1 and TRBJ2-5; D is possibly TRBD2 (6 bases). The CDR3 contains 13 residues. From germline, CDR1 is DFQATT and CDR2 SNEGSKA (reference sequence). With 3 bases removed from V and 5 bases from J, the gap between germline ends came to 13 bases.

The CDR3 reads CASSLDPGSGNTIYF. The DNA of the CDR3 is TGTGCCAGCAGCTTGGATCCGGGGAGTGGAAACACCATATATTTT. The J gene is TRBJ1-3, the V gene TRBV6-1; D is undetermined. The CDR3 sequence is 15 residues long. Germline V gene sequence: CDR1 MNHNS, CDR2 SASEGT. Trimming shortened V by 6 bases and J by 3 bases, and 15 bases separated the two germline ends.

This chain links TRBV24-1 with TRBJ1-5; D is undetermined. Per germline, CDR1 KGHDR and CDR2 SFDVKD. V lost 4 bases, J lost 3 bases, and 12 bases lay in between. This CDR3 has 15 residues. CDR3 sequence: CATSDWTGTNQPQHF. CDR3 coding DNA: TGTGCCACCAGTGACTGGACGGGCACCAATCAGCCCCAGCATTTT.

The V call is TRBV29-1, the J call TRBJ1-1; 10 bases fit TRBD1. Germline V lookup: CDR1 SQVTM, CDR2 ANQGSEA. J was trimmed by 5 bases and V by 4 bases; bases with no gene match: 13. This CDR3 comprises 16 residues. CDR3 loop: CSVAGTGDRSRTEAFF. The CDR3 DNA sequence: TGCAGCGTTGCCGGGACAGGGGATCGCTCGAGGACTGAAGCTTTCTTT. The variable domain in full, completed from reference TRBV29-1 and TRBJ1-1, reads SAVISQKPSRDICQRGTSLTIQCQVDSQVTMMFWYRQQPGQSLTLIATANQGSEATYESGFVIDKFPISRPNLTFSTLTVSNMSPEDSSIYLCSVAGTGDRSRTEAFFGQGTRLTVV.

There are a few counts of this clonotype. The V call is TRBV20-1, the J call TRBJ2-7; 9 bases fit TRBD2. Looked up from germline, CDR1 is DFQATT and CDR2 is SNEGSKA (reference sequence). The CDR3 length is 14 residues. Trimming took 0 bases from V and 6 from J; bases not matched to a gene: 6. CDR3 sequence: CSARDVAGGPEQYF. CDR3 coding DNA: TGCAGTGCTAGAGATGTTGCGGGAGGGCCCGAGCAGTACTTC.

This chain links TRBV10-3 with TRBJ2-5; D might be TRBD1 (6 bases). The V end was cut by 6 bases, the J end by 4 bases, with 12 bases between. CDR1 and CDR2 (germline): ENHRY, SYGVKD. This CDR3 is 13 amino acids long. CDR3 region: CAISTGTGETQYF. The CDR3 bases are TGTGCCATCAGCACAGGGACGGGAGAGACCCAGTACTTC.

This clonotype was seen at least ten times. The rearrangement joins TRBV14 to TRBJ2-7, with a weak D call TRBD1 (6 bases). V was shortened by 1 base and J by 3 bases, with 10 bases between the two germline ends. This CDR3 comprises 14 residues. Germline V gene sequence: CDR1 SGHDN, CDR2 FVKESK. CDR3 sequence: CASSQGRDNYEQYF. The CDR3 DNA reads as TGTGCCAGCAGCCAAGGCCGGGACAACTACGAGCAGTACTTC.

This clonotype occurred a few times. The chain links TRBV19 to TRBJ1-4, with D tentatively TRBD1 (6 bases). The CDR3 spans 14 residues. Looked up from germline, CDR1 is LNHDA and CDR2 is SQIVND (reference sequence). V gave up 11 bases and J gave up 3 bases, with 16 bases separating them. Here the CDR3 DNA reads TGTGCCTGGGGAAGGGACACCTCTAATGAAAAACTGTTTTTT. Translating it yields CAWGRDTSNEKLFF.

This clonotype was observed many times. The rearrangement uses TRBV7-2 and TRBJ1-1; maybe TRBD1 (5 bases). V was clipped by 5 bases and J by 0 bases, with 10 bases between them. There are 14 residues in the CDR3. The germline V gene encodes CDR1 SGHTA and CDR2 FQGNSA. The CDR3 loop is CASSQGRMNTEAFF. The CDR3, as DNA: TGTGCCAGCAGCCAGGGACGGATGAACACTGAAGCTTTCTTT.

As for this clonotype: It is likely a read error, because the conserved phenylalanine at the end of the CDR3 is missing. The DNA is left out, because the CDR3 cannot be placed on it with certainty; the CDR3 is given as TCRdb lists it. The chain is built from TRBV2 and TRBJ1-5; the table calls TRBD1, which could not be checked here. The germline CDR1 and CDR2 sequences are SNHLY and FYNNEI. The CDR3 totals 10 residues, both ends included. CDR3 in amino acids: CASSETVSVL.

This clonotype was seen a few times. The chain employs TRBV19 and TRBJ2-2; D not certain. Germline CDR1 is LNHDA and CDR2 is SQIVND (reference sequence). The V end lost 5 bases, the J end lost 5 bases, and 15 bases lay between the germline ends. This CDR3 is built from 15 residues. CDR3 DNA sequence: TGTGCCAGTAGTCTTCTCCCTGGCCGTACCGGGGAGCTGTTTTTT. Translating it yields CASSLLPGRTGELFF.

The chain joins TRBV20-1 to TRBJ1-2, with 11 nucleotides matching TRBD1. CDR3 length: 14 amino acids. CDR1 DFQATT and CDR2 SNEGSKA come from the germline V gene (reference sequence). With V trimmed by 2 bases and J by 7 bases, 6 bases remained unmatched. The CDR3 protein is CSARRTGGLGGYTF. CDR3 DNA sequence: TGCAGTGCTAGAAGGACAGGGGGCCTCGGTGGCTACACCTTC.